Listed here is a single T cell receptor beta chain. This clonotype was observed a few times. No antigen is known for it. No base-level quality is on record; no much larger clone is a single base apart. Trimming leaves V shorter by 5 bases and J shorter by 6 bases, with the junction holding 18 bases beyond the gene matches. Taken from cysteine to phenylalanine, the CDR3 has 18 residues. The only DNA kept is the CDR3, 54 bases in frame from the first base. This specimen comes from a study of CD8 T cells in ankylosing spondylitis (TCRdb year 2017). Looking at the study overall: To find TCR variants linked to disease, the study profiled T cell receptor beta repertoires in ankylosing spondylitis patients and healthy donors. The whole study cohort included about a hundred healthy donors and roughly 24 ankylosing spondylitis patients. Samples of peripheral blood were taken, and for ankylosing spondylitis patients, synovial fluid was collected as well. The research as a whole found: Some TCR beta motif variants had previously been reported in synovial fluid and blood of reactive arthritis patients, which suggested common disease-initiation mechanisms. A TCR beta motif made up of roughly eight highly homologous amino acid variants appeared to be characteristic of blood from ankylosing spondylitis patients. The disease-linked clones had a CD8+ phenotype and were found at relatively low frequencies in peripheral blood. According to the report, matched synovial fluid samples from ankylosing spondylitis patients were significantly enriched for the disease-linked clones.

TCRdb shows the sequencer as Illumina HiSeq 2500. Quantitative 5'-RACE with molecular barcodes was used to prepare TCR beta libraries. Turning to the authors' computational methods: A new computational method based on a probabilistic model of VDJ rearrangement was used to identify disease-linked TCR variants. TCRdb ran its own pipeline on the public reads, namely fastp trimming at Q25 and MiXCR clone calling, and kept in-frame beta chains. Merged by CDR3 protein, the rows form single entries marked with the most common genes and DNA. These V and J calls originate from TCRdb's pipeline instead of the authors' own analysis. Recorded for this sample are roughly 220,000 distinct CDR3 sequences; about 10% of them occurred a single time. The ten largest clones capture about a fifth of the sample.

This sequence originates from a male donor with ankylosing spondylitis or in good health (not recorded which). Recombination connected TRBV12-3 or TRBV12-4 to TRBJ2-3; the central 9 bases match TRBD2. The sequenced sample was blood, either unsorted or a sorted T cell fraction (not recorded which). The CDR3 loop reads CASSPHHKAGGPGDTQYF. The sequence in DNA is TGTGCCAGCAGTCCGCACCACAAAGCGGGGGGCCCGGGGGATACGCAGTATTTT.